The 2 T cell receptor beta chains below were found in one sample sequenced in a study of response to subunit inactivated influenza vaccine. Via MiXCR, TCRdb re-called the RT-PCR reads, giving one row per CDR3 protein. Among some 850,000 distinct CDR3 sequences listed, about 18% were seen once. This specimen was PBMCs from blood, taken roughly 5 days after vaccination. These receptors came from a man aged 45 to 65 who received an inactivated influenza vaccine.

V usage is TRBV11-2 and J usage is TRBJ2-5; maybe TRBD1 (6 bases). Trimming stripped 5 bases from V and 9 bases from J, with 25 bases between. The CDR3 is made up of 16 amino acids. Germline loops: CDR1 SGHAT, CDR2 FQNNGV. This chain's CDR3 is CASSIALQGSRVAQYF. CDR3 in DNA: TGTGCCAGCAGCATAGCCCTACAGGGATCAAGAGTGGCCCAGTACTTC.

In DNA form, the CDR3 reads TGTGCCAGCAGTTCAAACAGCGGGAGGACGAGGGGTACGCAGTATTTT. Its translation: CASSSNSGRTRGTQYF. The chain carries TRBV6-2 or TRBV6-3 and TRBJ2-3; 9 positions match TRBD2. This CDR3 has 16 residues. Per germline, CDR1 MNHEY and CDR2 SVGEGT. J gave up 8 bases and V 4 bases, and 13 bases lay outside the gene matches.